Described below is a single TCR beta chain sequence and its context. The antigen is not known. The germline gives CDR1 SGDLS, CDR2 YYNGEE. The CDR3 sequence is 14 residues long. J was trimmed by 5 bases and V by 7 bases; bases with no gene match: 4. The sample belongs to a study of identical twins. Overall study results and limits: Excess twin sharing in beta out-of-frame sequences was weaker. The study found excess low generation probability among twin-shared out-of-frame alpha sequences. Memory repertoires showed no such pattern, whereas abundant cord blood beta clonotypes carried fewer insertions.

Each CDR3 protein gets one entry after TCRdb re-called the 5' RACE reads with MiXCR. The sample shows around 500,000 distinct CDR3 sequences, 13% to 15% of them seen only once. All donors were healthy Caucasians. The same specimen was also included in a second study, on yellow fever vaccine responses in identical twins.

This chain links TRBV9 with TRBJ2-2, with 11 bases matching TRBD1. Sequencing used CD4+ T cells sorted from blood. This TCR was sampled from a woman between 18 and 30 years old in good health. CDR3 region: CASGQGASTGELFF. The CDR3 coding sequence is TGTGCCAGCGGACAGGGGGCTTCGACCGGGGAGCTGTTTTTT.